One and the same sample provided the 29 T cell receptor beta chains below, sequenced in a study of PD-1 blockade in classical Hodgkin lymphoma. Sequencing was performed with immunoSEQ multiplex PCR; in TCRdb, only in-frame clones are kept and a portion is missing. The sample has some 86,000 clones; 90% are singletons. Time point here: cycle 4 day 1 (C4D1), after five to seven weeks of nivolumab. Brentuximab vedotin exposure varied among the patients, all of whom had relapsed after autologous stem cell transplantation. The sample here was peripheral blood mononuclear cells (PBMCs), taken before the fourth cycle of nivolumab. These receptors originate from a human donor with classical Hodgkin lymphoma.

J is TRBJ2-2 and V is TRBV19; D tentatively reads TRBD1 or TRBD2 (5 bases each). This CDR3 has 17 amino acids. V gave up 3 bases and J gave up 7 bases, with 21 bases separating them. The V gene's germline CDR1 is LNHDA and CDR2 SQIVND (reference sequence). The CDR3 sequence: CASSMLSGTARFGELFF. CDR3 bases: TGTGCCAGTAGTATGCTATCCGGGACGGCGAGGTTCGGGGAGCTGTTTTTT.

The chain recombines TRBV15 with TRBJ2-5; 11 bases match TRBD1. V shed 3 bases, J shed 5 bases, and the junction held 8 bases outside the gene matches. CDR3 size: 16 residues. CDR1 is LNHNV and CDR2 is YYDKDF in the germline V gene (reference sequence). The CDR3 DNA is TGTGCCACCAGCAGGAGGGGGACAGGGGGTTTGGAGACCCAGTACTTC. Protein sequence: CATSRRGTGGLETQYF.

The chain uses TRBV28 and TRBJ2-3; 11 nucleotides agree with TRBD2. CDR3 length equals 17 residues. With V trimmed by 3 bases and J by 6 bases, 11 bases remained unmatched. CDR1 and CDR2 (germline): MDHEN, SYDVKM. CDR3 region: CASSFLGLAGAADTQYF. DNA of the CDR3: TGTGCCAGCAGTTTCCTTGGACTAGCGGGCGCCGCCGATACGCAGTATTTT.

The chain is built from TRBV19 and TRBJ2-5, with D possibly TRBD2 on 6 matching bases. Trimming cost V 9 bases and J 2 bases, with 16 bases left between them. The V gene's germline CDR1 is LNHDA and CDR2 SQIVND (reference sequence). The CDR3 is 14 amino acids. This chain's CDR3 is CASTSAGIQETQYF. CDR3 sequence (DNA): TGTGCCAGCACAAGTGCGGGGATTCAAGAGACCCAGTACTTC.

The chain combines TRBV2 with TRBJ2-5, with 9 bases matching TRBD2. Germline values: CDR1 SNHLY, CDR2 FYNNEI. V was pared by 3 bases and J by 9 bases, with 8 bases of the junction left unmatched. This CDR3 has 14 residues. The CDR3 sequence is CASSEGGGAEAQYF. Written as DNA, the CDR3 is TGTGCCAGCAGTGAGGGCGGGGGGGCCGAGGCCCAGTACTTC.

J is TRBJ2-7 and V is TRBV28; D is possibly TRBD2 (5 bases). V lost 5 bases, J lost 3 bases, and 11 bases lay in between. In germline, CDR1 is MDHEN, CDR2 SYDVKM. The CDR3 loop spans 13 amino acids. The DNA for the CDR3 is TGTGCCAGCAGTCCCGACTACGGCTACGAGCAGTACTTC. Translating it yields CASSPDYGYEQYF.

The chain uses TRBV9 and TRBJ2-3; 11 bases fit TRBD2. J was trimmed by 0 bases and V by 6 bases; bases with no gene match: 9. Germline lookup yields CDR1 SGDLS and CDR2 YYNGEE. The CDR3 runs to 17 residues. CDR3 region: CASTKEVAGGSTDTQYF. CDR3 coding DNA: TGTGCCAGCACCAAGGAGGTAGCGGGGGGGAGCACAGATACGCAGTATTTT.

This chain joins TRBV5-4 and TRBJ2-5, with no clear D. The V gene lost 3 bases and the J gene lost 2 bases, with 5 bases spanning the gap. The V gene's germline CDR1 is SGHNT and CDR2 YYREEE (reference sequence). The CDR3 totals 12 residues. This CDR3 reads CASSSTQETQYF. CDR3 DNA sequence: TGTGCCAGCAGCTCCACACAAGAGACCCAGTACTTC.

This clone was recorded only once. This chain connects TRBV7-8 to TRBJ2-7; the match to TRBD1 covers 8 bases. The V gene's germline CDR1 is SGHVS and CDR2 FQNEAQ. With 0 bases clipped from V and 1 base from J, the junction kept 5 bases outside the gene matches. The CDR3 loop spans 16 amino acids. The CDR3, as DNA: TGTGCCAGCAGCTTAGCCGAGGACAGGGTTTCCTACGAGCAGTACTTC. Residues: CASSLAEDRVSYEQYF.

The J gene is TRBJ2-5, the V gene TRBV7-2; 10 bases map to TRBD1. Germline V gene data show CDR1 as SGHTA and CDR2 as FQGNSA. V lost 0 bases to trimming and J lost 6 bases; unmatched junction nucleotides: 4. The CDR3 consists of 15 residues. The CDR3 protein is CASSLAPTGGQTQYF. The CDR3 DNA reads TGTGCCAGCAGCTTAGCTCCGACAGGGGGCCAGACCCAGTACTTC.

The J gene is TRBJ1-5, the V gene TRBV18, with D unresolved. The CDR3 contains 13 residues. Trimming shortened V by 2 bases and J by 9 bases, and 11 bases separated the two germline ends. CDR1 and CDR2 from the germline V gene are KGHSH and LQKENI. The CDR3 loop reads CASSPGPAGPQHF. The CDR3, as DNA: TGTGCCAGCTCACCAGGTCCAGCCGGGCCCCAGCATTTT.

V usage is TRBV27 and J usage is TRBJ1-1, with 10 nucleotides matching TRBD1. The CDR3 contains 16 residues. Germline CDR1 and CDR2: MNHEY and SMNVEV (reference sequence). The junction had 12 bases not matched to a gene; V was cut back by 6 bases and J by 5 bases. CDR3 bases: TGTGCCAGCAGCATCCCGGGACAGGGGCCAAGGACTGAAGCTTTCTTT. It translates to CASSIPGQGPRTEAFF.

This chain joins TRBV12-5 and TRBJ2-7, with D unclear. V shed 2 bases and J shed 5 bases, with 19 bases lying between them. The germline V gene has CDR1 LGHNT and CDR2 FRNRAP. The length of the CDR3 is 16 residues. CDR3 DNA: TGTGCTAGTGGTTTGAACGTTGGAGAGAAAGTCGACGAGCAGTACTTC. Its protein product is CASGLNVGEKVDEQYF. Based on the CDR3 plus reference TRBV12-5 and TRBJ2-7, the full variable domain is DARVTQTPRHKVTEMGQEVTMRCQPILGHNTVFWYRQTMMQGLELLAYFRNRAPLDDSGMPKDRFSAEMPDATLATLKIQPSEPRDSAVYFCASGLNVGEKVDEQYFGPGTRLTVT.

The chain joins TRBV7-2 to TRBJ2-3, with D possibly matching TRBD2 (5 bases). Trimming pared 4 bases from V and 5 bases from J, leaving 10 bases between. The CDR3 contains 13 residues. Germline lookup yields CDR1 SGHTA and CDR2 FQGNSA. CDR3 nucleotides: TGTGCCAGCAGCTCAGGACTCCTAGATACGCAGTATTTT. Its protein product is CASSSGLLDTQYF.

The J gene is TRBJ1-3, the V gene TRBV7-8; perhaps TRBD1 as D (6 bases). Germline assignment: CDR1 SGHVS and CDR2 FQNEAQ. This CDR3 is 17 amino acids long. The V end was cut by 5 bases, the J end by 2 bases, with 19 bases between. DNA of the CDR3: TGTGCCAGCAGCCCCACAAGGCGAGGGGGTCCTGGAAACACCATATATTTT. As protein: CASSPTRRGGPGNTIYF.

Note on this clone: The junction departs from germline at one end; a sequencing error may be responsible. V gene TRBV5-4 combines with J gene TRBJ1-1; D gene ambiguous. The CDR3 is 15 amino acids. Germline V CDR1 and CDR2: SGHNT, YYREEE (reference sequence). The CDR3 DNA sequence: TGTGCCAGCAGATTGGGAGGTTTCGAGAACACTGAAGCTTTCTTT. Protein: CASRLGGFENTEAFF.

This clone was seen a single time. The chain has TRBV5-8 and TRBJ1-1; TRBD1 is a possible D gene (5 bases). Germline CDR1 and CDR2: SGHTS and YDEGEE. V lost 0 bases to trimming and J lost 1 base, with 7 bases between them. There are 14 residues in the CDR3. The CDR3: CASSLGQRNTEAFF. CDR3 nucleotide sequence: TGTGCCAGCAGCTTGGGACAGAGGAACACTGAAGCTTTCTTT.

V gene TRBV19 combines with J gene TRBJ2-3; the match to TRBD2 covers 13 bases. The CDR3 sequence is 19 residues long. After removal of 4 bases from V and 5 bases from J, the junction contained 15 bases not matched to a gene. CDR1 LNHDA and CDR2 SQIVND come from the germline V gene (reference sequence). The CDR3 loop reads CASSRPALAGGPGGDTQYF. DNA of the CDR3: TGTGCCAGTAGTAGGCCGGCACTAGCGGGGGGGCCCGGCGGAGATACGCAGTATTTT.

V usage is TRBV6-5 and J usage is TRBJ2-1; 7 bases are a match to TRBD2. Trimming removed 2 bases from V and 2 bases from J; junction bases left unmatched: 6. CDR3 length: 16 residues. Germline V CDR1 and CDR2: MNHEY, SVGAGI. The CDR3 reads CASSYTSGATYNEQFF. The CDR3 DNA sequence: TGTGCCAGCAGTTACACGAGCGGGGCAACCTACAATGAGCAGTTCTTC.

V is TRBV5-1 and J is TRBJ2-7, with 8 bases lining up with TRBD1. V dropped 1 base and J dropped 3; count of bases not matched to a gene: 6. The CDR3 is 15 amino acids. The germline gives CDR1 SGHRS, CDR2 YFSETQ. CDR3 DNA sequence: TGCGCCAGCAGCTTGTTCGTCAGGGGGCTCTACGAGCAGTACTTC. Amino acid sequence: CASSLFVRGLYEQYF.

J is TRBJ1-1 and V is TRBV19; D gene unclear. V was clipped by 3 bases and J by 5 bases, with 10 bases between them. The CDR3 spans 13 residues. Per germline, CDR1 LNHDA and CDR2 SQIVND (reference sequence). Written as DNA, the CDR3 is TGTGCCAGTAGTATTAGTTTGGGGACTGAAGCTTTCTTT. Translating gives CASSISLGTEAFF. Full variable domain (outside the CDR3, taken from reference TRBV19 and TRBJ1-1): DGGITQSPKYLFRKEGQNVTLSCEQNLNHDAMYWYRQDPGQGLRLIYYSQIVNDFQKGDIAEGYSVSREKKESFPLTVTSAQKNPTAFYLCASSISLGTEAFFGQGTRLTVV.

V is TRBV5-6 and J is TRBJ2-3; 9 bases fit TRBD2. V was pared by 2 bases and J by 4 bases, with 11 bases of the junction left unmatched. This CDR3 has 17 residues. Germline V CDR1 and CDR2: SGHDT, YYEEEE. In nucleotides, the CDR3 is TGTGCCAGCAGCTTCGGGGGGGTTGTAGCGGGAGCAGATACGCAGTATTTT. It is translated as CASSFGGVVAGADTQYF. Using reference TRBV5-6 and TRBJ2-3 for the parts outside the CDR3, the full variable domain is DAGVTQSPTHLIKTRGQQVTLRCSPKSGHDTVSWYQQALGQGPQFIFQYYEEEERQRGNFPDRFSGHQFPNYSSELNVNALLLGDSALYLCASSFGGVVAGADTQYFGPGTRLTVL.

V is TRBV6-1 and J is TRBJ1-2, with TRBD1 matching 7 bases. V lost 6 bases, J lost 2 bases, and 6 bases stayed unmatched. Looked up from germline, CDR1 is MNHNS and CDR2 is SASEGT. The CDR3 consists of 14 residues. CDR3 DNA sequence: TGTGCCAGCAGGGTCACAGGGGACAACTATGGCTACACCTTC. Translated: CASRVTGDNYGYTF.

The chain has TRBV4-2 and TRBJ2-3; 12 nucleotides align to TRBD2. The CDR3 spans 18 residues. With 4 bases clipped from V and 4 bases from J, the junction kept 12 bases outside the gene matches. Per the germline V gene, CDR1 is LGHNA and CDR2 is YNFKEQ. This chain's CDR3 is CASSPRALLAGGPDTQYF. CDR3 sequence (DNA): TGTGCCAGCAGCCCGCGAGCTCTTCTAGCGGGGGGGCCAGATACGCAGTATTTT.

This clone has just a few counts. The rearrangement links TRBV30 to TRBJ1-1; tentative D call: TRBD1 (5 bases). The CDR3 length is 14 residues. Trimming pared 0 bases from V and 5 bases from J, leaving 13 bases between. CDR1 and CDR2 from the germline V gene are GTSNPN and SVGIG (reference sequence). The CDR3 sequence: CAWSVGRDGTEAFF. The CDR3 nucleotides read TGTGCCTGGAGTGTAGGCAGGGACGGGACTGAAGCTTTCTTT. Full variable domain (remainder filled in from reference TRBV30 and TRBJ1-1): SQTIHQWPATLVQPVGSPLSLECTVEGTSNPNLYWYRQAAGRGLQLLFYSVGIGQISSEVPQNLSASRPQDRQFILSSKKLLLSDSGFYLCAWSVGRDGTEAFFGQGTRLTVV.

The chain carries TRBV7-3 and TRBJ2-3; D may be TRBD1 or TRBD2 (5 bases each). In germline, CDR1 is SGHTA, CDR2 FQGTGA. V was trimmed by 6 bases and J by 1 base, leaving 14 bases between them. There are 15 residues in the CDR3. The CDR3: CASSGTIPGTDTQYF. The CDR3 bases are TGTGCCAGCAGTGGGACCATCCCCGGCACAGATACGCAGTATTTT.

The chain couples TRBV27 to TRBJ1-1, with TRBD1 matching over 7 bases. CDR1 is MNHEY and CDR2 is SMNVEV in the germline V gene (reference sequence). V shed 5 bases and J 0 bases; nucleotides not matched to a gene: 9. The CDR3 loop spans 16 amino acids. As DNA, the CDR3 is TGTGCCAGCAGTGAAAACAGGGGAGAGATGAACACTGAAGCTTTCTTT. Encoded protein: CASSENRGEMNTEAFF.

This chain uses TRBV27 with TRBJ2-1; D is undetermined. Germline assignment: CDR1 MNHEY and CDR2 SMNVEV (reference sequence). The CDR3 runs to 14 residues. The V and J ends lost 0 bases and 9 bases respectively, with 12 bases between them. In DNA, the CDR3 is TGTGCCAGCAGTTTATCCCAGCTAGGAATTGAGCAGTTCTTC. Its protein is CASSLSQLGIEQFF.

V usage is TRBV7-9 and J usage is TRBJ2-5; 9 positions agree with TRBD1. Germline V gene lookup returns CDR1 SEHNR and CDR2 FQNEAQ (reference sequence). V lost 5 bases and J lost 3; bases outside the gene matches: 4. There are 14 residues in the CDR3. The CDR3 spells CASSPRDREETQYF. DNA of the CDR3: TGTGCCAGCAGCCCCCGGGACAGGGAAGAGACCCAGTACTTC.